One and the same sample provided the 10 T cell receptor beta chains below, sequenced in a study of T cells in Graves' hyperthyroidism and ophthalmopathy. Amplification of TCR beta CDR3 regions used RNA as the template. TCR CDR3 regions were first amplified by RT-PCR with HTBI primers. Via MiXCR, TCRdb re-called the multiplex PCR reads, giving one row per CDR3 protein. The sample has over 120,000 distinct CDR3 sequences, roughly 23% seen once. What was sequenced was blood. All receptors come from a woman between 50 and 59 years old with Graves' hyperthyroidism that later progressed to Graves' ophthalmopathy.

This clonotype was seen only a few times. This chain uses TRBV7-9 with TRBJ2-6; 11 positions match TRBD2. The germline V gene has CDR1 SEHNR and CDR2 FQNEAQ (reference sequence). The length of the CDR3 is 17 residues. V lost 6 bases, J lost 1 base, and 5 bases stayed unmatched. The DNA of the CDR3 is TGTGCCAGCAGTATAGCGGGAGGGCCTTCTGGGGCCAACGTCCTGACTTTC. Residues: CASSIAGGPSGANVLTF.

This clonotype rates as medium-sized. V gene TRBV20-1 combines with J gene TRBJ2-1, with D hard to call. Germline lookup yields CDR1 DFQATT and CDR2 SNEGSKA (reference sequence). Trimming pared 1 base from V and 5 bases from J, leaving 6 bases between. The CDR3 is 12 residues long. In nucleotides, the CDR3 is TGCAGTGCTAGAGTGCTGGACAATGAGCAGTTCTTC. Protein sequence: CSARVLDNEQFF.

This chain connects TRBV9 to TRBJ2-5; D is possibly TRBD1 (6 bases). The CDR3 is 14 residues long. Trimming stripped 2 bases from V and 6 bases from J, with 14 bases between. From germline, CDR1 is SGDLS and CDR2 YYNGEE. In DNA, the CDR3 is TGTGCCAGCAGCGTGGGACAAGGCCAGAAGACCCAGTACTTC. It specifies CASSVGQGQKTQYF.

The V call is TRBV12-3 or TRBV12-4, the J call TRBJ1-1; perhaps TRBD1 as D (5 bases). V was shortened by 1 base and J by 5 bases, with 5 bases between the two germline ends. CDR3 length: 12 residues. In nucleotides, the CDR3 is TGTGCCAGCAGTTTAGAGGGGACTGAAGCTTTCTTT. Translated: CASSLEGTEAFF.

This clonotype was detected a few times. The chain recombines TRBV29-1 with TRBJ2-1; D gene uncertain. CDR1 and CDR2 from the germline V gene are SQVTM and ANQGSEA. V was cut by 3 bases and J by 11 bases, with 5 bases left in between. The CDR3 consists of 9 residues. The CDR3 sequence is CSVEAQQFF. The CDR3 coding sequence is TGCAGCGTTGAGGCACAGCAGTTCTTC.

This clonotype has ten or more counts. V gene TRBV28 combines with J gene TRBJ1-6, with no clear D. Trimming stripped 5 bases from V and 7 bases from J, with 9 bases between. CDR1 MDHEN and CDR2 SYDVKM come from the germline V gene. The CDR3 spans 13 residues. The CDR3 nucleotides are TGTGCCAGCAGTCTTACCTTAAATTCACCCCTCCACTTT. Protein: CASSLTLNSPLHF.

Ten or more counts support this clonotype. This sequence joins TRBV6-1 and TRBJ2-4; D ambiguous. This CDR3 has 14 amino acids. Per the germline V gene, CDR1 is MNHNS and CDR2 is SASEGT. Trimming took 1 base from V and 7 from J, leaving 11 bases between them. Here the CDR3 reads CASSEGNVGNIQYF. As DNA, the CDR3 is TGTGCCAGCAGTGAAGGAAACGTGGGGAACATTCAGTACTTC.

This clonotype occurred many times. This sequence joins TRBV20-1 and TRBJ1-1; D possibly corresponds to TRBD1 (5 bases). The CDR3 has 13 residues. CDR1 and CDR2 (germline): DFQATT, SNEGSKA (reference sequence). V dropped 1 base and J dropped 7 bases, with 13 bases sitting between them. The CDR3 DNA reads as TGCAGTGCTAGAGTCGGGGGTCAGGGTGAAGCTTTCTTT. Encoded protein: CSARVGGQGEAFF.

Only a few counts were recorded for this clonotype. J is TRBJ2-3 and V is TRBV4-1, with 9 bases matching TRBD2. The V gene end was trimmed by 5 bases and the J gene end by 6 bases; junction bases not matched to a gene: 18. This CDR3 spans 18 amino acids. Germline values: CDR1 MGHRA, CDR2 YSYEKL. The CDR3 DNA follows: TGCGCCAGCAGCGGACTAGCTAGCGGGGCCTTCGGGTCCGATACGCAGTATTTT. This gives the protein CASSGLASGAFGSDTQYF.

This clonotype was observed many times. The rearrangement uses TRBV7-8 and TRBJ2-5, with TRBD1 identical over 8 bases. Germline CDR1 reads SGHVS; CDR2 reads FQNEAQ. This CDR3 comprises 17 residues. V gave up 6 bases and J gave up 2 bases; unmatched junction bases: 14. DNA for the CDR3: TGTGCCAGCAGTCAATACCCAGGGGGCTTTCGGCAAGAGACCCAGTACTTC. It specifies CASSQYPGGFRQETQYF.